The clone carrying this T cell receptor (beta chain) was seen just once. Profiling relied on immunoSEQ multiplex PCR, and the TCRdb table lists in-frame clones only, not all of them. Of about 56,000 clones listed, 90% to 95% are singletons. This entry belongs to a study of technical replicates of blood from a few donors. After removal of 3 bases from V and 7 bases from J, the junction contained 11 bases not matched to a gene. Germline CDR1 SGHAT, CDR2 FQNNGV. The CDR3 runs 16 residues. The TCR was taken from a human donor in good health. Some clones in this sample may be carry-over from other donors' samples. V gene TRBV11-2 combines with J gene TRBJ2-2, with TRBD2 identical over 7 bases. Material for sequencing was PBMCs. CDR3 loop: CASSLASGGRGGELFF. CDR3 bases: TGTGCCAGCAGCTTGGCCAGCGGCGGGAGAGGCGGGGAGCTGTTTTTT.